Sequencing of this T cell receptor (beta chain) was carried out in a study of T cells in Graves' hyperthyroidism and ophthalmopathy. As for the study in general: The blood sample was taken at first diagnosis, before treatment began.

Disease lasting under 3 months, a NOSPECS grade of at least 4, and a Clinical Activity Score of at least 3 were features of the ophthalmopathy patients. The V and J ends lost 1 base and 3 bases respectively, with 12 bases between them. Germline loops: CDR1 LGHNA, CDR2 YNFKEQ. CDR3 length equals 16 residues. Amplification yielded TCR beta CDR3 regions, with RNA transcripts as the source. The HTBI primer set served for first-round RT-PCR of the TCR CDR3. TCRdb re-called the multiplex PCR reads through MiXCR, storing one row per CDR3 protein. The table has approximately 690,000 distinct CDR3 sequences, around 15% seen once; the top ten hold around 12%.

Sequenced sample: blood. This sequence originates from a woman between 45 and 60 years old with Graves' ophthalmopathy. V is TRBV4-2 and J is TRBJ2-2; D perhaps matches TRBD2 (5 bases). The CDR3 DNA reads as TGTGCCAGCAGCCAAGGTTCTAGCACAGACACCGGGGAGCTGTTTTTT. This gives the protein CASSQGSSTDTGELFF.